This T cell receptor beta chain derives from a study of T cell responses to AZD1222 COVID-19 vaccine. Overall study results and limits: Baseline serology detected seropositivity in only a handful of AZD1222 recipients.

Between the trimmed V and J ends, which lost 1 base and 7 bases, there was a span of 11 bases. This CDR3 has 14 residues. Germline-derived CDR1 and CDR2 are SGHAT and FQNNGV. For this clone: Its antigen remains unidentified.

The assay was immunoSEQ multiplex PCR, and TCRdb's table has in-frame clones only and misses some. The table lists some 130,000 clones, over 85% of them singletons. The sequencing here drew on peripheral blood, taken 28 days after the second AZD1222 dose. This sequence was found in an adult who received the AZD1222 COVID-19 vaccine. The J gene is TRBJ1-5, the V gene TRBV11-2; D possibly corresponds to TRBD1 (5 bases). In DNA form, the CDR3 reads TGTGCCAGCAGCTTAGGAGGGGTCGGGCAGCCCCAGCATTTT. Encoded protein: CASSLGGVGQPQHF.